A single sample is the source of the 15 T cell receptor beta chains below, sequenced in a study of T cells after somatic rescue of genetic block. Clones were sequenced by immunoSEQ multiplex PCR, and TCRdb holds only the in-frame ones, with some missing. The data contain about 67,000 clones, 90% to 95% of them singletons. The sequenced sample consisted of peripheral blood mononuclear cells (PBMCs). These receptors came from a middle-aged man.

The CDR3 sequence: CASSGLGTATYEQYF. The CDR3 region has the DNA TGTGCCAGCAGTGGGTTGGGGACGGCAACCTACGAGCAGTACTTC. V gene TRBV6-6 combines with J gene TRBJ2-7; D tentatively fits TRBD1 or TRBD2 (5 bases each). Germline CDR1 MNHNY, CDR2 SVGAGI (reference sequence). Trimming took off 5 bases at V and 2 bases at J, with 16 bases between the two ends. CDR3 length: 15 amino acids.

This chain connects TRBV5-1 to TRBJ2-1, with TRBD2 matching over 7 bases. The CDR3 consists of 14 residues. V trimming: 5 bases; J trimming: 3 bases; junction bases outside the gene matches: 5. Germline V lookup: CDR1 SGHRS, CDR2 YFSETQ. The CDR3 region is CASRSSGLYNEQFF. The CDR3 nucleotides are TGCGCCAGCAGGTCTAGCGGACTCTACAATGAGCAGTTCTTC.

CDR3 loop: CASLPGGLTEAFF. The CDR3 coding sequence is TGTGCCAGCCTTCCAGGGGGCCTCACTGAAGCTTTCTTT. The J gene is TRBJ1-1, the V gene TRBV7-9; 8 bases map to TRBD1. The CDR3 totals 13 residues. With V trimmed by 8 bases and J by 4 bases, 6 bases remained unmatched. CDR1 and CDR2 (germline): SEHNR, FQNEAQ (reference sequence).

The chain joins TRBV6-6 to TRBJ2-3, with unresolved D. Germline V gives CDR1 MNHNY, CDR2 SVGAGI (reference sequence). Trimming pared 0 bases from V and 1 base from J, leaving 11 bases between. This CDR3 has 16 residues. CDR3 sequence (DNA): TGTGCCAGCAGTTACTCGGGCTGGTATGGCACAGATACGCAGTATTTT. Amino acid sequence: CASSYSGWYGTDTQYF.

The V and J genes are TRBV2 and TRBJ2-5; the match to TRBD2 covers 8 bases. CDR3 length: 15 residues. Unmatched junction bases numbered 9, after V lost 2 bases and J lost 7 bases. Germline assignment: CDR1 SNHLY and CDR2 FYNNEI. As DNA, the CDR3 is TGTGCCAGCAGTGAAAGGAGCGGGGGCGCGGGGACCCAGTACTTC. It is translated as CASSERSGGAGTQYF.

The V call is TRBV7-9, the J call TRBJ2-7; TRBD2 aligns across 7 bases. The CDR3 has 14 residues. Germline-derived CDR1 and CDR2 are SEHNR and FQNEAQ (reference sequence). V lost 5 bases, J lost 6 bases, and 10 bases stayed unmatched. CDR3 sequence reads: CASSPSHAGVEQYF. CDR3 bases: TGTGCCAGCAGCCCGAGTCATGCGGGAGTCGAGCAGTACTTC.

The gene calls are TRBV7-6 and TRBJ2-7; D is possibly TRBD1 (5 bases). The V gene's germline CDR1 is SGHVS and CDR2 FNYEAQ. Deletions cut 2 bases from V and 3 bases from J, with 5 bases between. The CDR3 consists of 12 residues. The CDR3 nucleotides read TGTGCCAGCAGCTTAACAGGCTACGAGCAGTACTTC. This gives the protein CASSLTGYEQYF.

The V gene is TRBV5-6, the J gene TRBJ1-2; D not certain. The CDR3 is made up of 13 amino acids. Germline values: CDR1 SGHDT, CDR2 YYEEEE. V was clipped by 4 bases and J by 2 bases, with 9 bases between them. The CDR3 here is CASSETANYGYTF. The CDR3 bases are TGTGCCAGCAGCGAGACGGCGAACTATGGCTACACCTTC. The whole variable domain, filled in from reference TRBV5-6 and TRBJ1-2, reads DAGVTQSPTHLIKTRGQQVTLRCSPKSGHDTVSWYQQALGQGPQFIFQYYEEEERQRGNFPDRFSGHQFPNYSSELNVNALLLGDSALYLCASSETANYGYTFGSGTRLTVV.

The gene calls are TRBV18 and TRBJ2-1; D is uncertain. This CDR3 comprises 12 residues. V lost 3 bases and J lost 7, with 7 bases in between. Looked up from germline, CDR1 is KGHSH and CDR2 is LQKENI. CDR3 in amino acids: CASSPSLNEQFF. CDR3 nucleotide sequence: TGTGCCAGCTCACCTTCCTTGAATGAGCAGTTCTTC.

The V call is TRBV2, the J call TRBJ2-5; D gene ambiguous. V lost 4 bases and J 8 bases, leaving 14 bases between the germline ends. CDR1 SNHLY and CDR2 FYNNEI come from the germline V gene. The CDR3 loop spans 13 amino acids. CDR3 in DNA: TGTGCCAGCAGTGCGTCCGCCAGTGGAACCCAGTACTTC. Amino acids: CASSASASGTQYF.

The table lists this clone with a few counts. This chain uses TRBV29-1 with TRBJ1-5, with D uncertain. The V end lost 4 bases, the J end lost 0 bases, and 4 bases lay between the germline ends. The CDR3 consists of 12 residues. Germline CDR1 is SQVTM and CDR2 is ANQGSEA. CDR3 coding DNA: TGCAGCGTTGGATTTAGCAATCAGCCCCAGCATTTT. The encoded protein is CSVGFSNQPQHF.

This chain connects TRBV7-2 to TRBJ2-3; 10 positions match TRBD2. The CDR3 runs to 15 residues. J lost 2 bases, V lost 5 bases, and 4 bases had no gene match. CDR1 is SGHTA, CDR2 FQGNSA, per germline. The CDR3 here is CASSPLAGTTDTQYF. DNA of the CDR3: TGTGCCAGCAGCCCACTAGCGGGAACCACAGATACGCAGTATTTT.

This chain joins TRBV4-1 and TRBJ2-6, with 12 positions matching TRBD2. Germline V gene lookup returns CDR1 MGHRA and CDR2 YSYEKL. V shed 1 base, J shed 0 bases, and the junction held 1 base outside the gene matches. The CDR3 totals 18 residues. The CDR3 reads CASSQALAGGSGANVLTF. The CDR3 nucleotides read TGCGCCAGCAGCCAAGCACTAGCGGGAGGCTCTGGGGCCAACGTCCTGACTTTC.

The V call is TRBV4-3, the J call TRBJ2-1; D might be TRBD1 (6 bases). The germline V and J ends were trimmed by 0 bases and 2 bases, with 11 bases remaining between them. CDR1 is LGHNA and CDR2 is YSLEER in the germline V gene. CDR3 length: 16 residues. The CDR3 reads CASSQEGAPAYNEQFF. The CDR3 bases are TGCGCCAGCAGCCAAGAGGGGGCGCCCGCCTACAATGAGCAGTTCTTC.

This chain joins TRBV10-1 and TRBJ2-1; D not certain. The V gene's germline CDR1 is WNHNN and CDR2 SYGVQD (reference sequence). V shed 2 bases and J shed 8 bases, with 7 bases lying between them. The CDR3 has 12 amino acids. The CDR3 bases are TGCGCCAGCAGTGAGAGTTGGGATGAGCAGTTCTTC. Translating it yields CASSESWDEQFF.